These 18 T cell receptor beta chains were all obtained from the same sample, sequenced in a study of T cell responses to AZD1222 COVID-19 vaccine. Clones were read by immunoSEQ multiplex PCR, and TCRdb kept only the in-frame ones, dropping some. The sample lists roughly 140,000 clones, 88% occurring once. The source material was peripheral blood, sampled on day 0 of MenACWY control vaccination. The source is an adult in good health.

This clone came up a few times. J is TRBJ2-7 and V is TRBV5-1; 11 bases agree with TRBD2. The CDR3 contains 16 residues. CDR1 is SGHRS and CDR2 is YFSETQ in the germline V gene. Losses at the gene ends were 4 bases for V and 2 bases for J; bases not matched to a gene: 8. In nucleotides, the CDR3 is TGCGCCAGCAGCCCTAGCGGGGGGAACCCTACCTACGAGCAGTACTTC. Amino acids: CASSPSGGNPTYEQYF.

The CDR3 reads CASSLQDREAEKLFF. The DNA of the CDR3 is TGTGCCAGCAGCTTACAGGACAGGGAAGCTGAAAAACTGTTTTTT. The rearrangement joins TRBV7-9 to TRBJ1-4; 8 positions agree with TRBD1. The germline gives CDR1 SEHNR, CDR2 FQNEAQ (reference sequence). The CDR3 is 15 residues long. V lost 2 bases to trimming and J lost 7 bases; unmatched junction nucleotides: 6. The variable domain in full, completed from reference TRBV7-9 and TRBJ1-4, reads DTGVSQNPRHKITKRGQNVTFRCDPISEHNRLYWYRQTLGQGPEFLTYFQNEAQLEKSRLLSDRFSAERPKGSFSTLEIQRTEQGDSAMYLCASSLQDREAEKLFFGSGTQLSVL.

J is TRBJ1-1 and V is TRBV11-3, with D hard to call. Per the germline V gene, CDR1 is SGHNT and CDR2 is YENEEA. Trimming removed 5 bases from V and 7 bases from J, with 17 bases in between. CDR3 length: 14 residues. The CDR3 nucleotides are TGTGCCAGCAGCGTAGGAACCGAACCACTTGAAGCTTTCTTT. Protein sequence: CASSVGTEPLEAFF.

Turning to this clone: In the same sample, other DNA sequences code for this CDR3. The chain recombines TRBV7-3 with TRBJ1-1; D perhaps matches TRBD1 (6 bases). The CDR3 sequence is 14 residues long. V lost 0 bases and J lost 2, with 7 bases in between. The V gene's germline CDR1 is SGHTA and CDR2 FQGTGA. CDR3 sequence reads: CASSLTGGNTEAFF. The CDR3 nucleotides read TGTGCCAGCAGCTTAACGGGGGGCAACACTGAAGCTTTCTTT.

The V gene is TRBV7-9, the J gene TRBJ1-2; D remains ambiguous. Germline loops: CDR1 SEHNR, CDR2 FQNEAQ (reference sequence). Trimming took off 1 base at V and 3 bases at J, with 21 bases between the two ends. The CDR3 length is 18 residues. As DNA, the CDR3 is TGTGCCAGCAGCTTAGAAAATTGGGCCCGGAATAGAGACTATGGCTACACCTTC. This translates into CASSLENWARNRDYGYTF.

The J gene is TRBJ2-1, the V gene TRBV27, with TRBD2 matching 8 bases. V shed 5 bases and J 6 bases; nucleotides not matched to a gene: 6. Germline V gives CDR1 MNHEY, CDR2 SMNVEV (reference sequence). This CDR3 is 14 amino acids long. CDR3 coding DNA: TGTGCCAGCAGTCCCGGGACTAGGAGCAATGAGCAGTTCTTC. Translating it yields CASSPGTRSNEQFF.

This rearrangement joins TRBV19 to TRBJ1-2; 8 bases are shared with TRBD1. Germline CDR1 and CDR2: LNHDA and SQIVND (reference sequence). This CDR3 has 14 residues. Germline trimming cut 5 bases from V and 4 bases from J; bases unmatched to any gene: 6. The CDR3 DNA reads as TGTGCCAGTAGTCCTCTGGACAGGGTCTATGGCTACACCTTC. It is translated as CASSPLDRVYGYTF.

The chain joins TRBV7-9 to TRBJ2-5; 8 bases line up with TRBD2. The CDR3 consists of 18 residues. The V and J ends lost 5 bases and 5 bases, in that order; junction bases with no gene match: 19. Looked up from germline, CDR1 is SEHNR and CDR2 is FQNEAQ (reference sequence). CDR3 sequence (DNA): TGTGCCAGCAGCCCTCCCCCCCACGGTAGCGGGATTGAGGAGACCCAGTACTTC. Translated: CASSPPPHGSGIEETQYF.

The rearrangement uses TRBV6-1 and TRBJ2-5; 12 bases agree with TRBD2. The CDR3 spans 16 residues. Germline V gene sequence: CDR1 MNHNS, CDR2 SASEGT. J lost 5 bases, V lost 4 bases, and 8 bases had no gene match. CDR3 in amino acids: CASSGQGLAGEETQYF. In DNA form, the CDR3 reads TGTGCCAGCAGTGGCCAGGGACTAGCGGGTGAGGAGACCCAGTACTTC.

V and J are TRBV7-2 and TRBJ1-5; D not certain. There are 15 residues in the CDR3. V was shortened by 5 bases and J by 3 bases, with 14 bases between the two germline ends. From germline, CDR1 is SGHTA and CDR2 FQGNSA. The CDR3 DNA follows: TGTGCCAGCAGCCCCGGTTGGACCACCAATCAGCCCCAGCATTTT. Protein sequence: CASSPGWTTNQPQHF.

The gene calls are TRBV7-2 and TRBJ1-6; D unclear. V was pared by 1 base and J by 4 bases, with 5 bases between. CDR3 length: 14 residues. Germline-derived CDR1 and CDR2 are SGHTA and FQGNSA. CDR3 residues: CASSLGDYNSPLHF. The CDR3 nucleotides read TGTGCCAGCAGCTTAGGTGATTATAATTCACCCCTCCACTTT.

The chain has TRBV24-1 and TRBJ1-4; 9 bases line up with TRBD1. V was clipped by 10 bases and J by 4 bases; unmatched bases: 3. The CDR3 length is 13 residues. CDR1 and CDR2 (germline): KGHDR, SFDVKD. For the CDR3, the DNA is TGTGCCACGCAGGGACAGGGTAATGAAAAACTGTTTTTT. Its translation: CATQGQGNEKLFF.

This clone is a singleton in its sample. The rearrangement uses TRBV9 and TRBJ1-6; D remains unclear. The CDR3 has 16 amino acids. Deletions cut 0 bases from V and 10 bases from J, with 17 bases between. In germline, CDR1 is SGDLS, CDR2 YYNGEE. CDR3 residues: CASSVVDTPLGSPLHF. The CDR3 DNA reads as TGTGCCAGCAGCGTAGTAGACACCCCGCTAGGATCACCCCTCCACTTT.

The chain has TRBV28 and TRBJ1-2; D gene uncertain. The CDR3 loop spans 12 amino acids. V lost 5 bases and J lost 8, with 12 bases in between. Germline V gene data show CDR1 as MDHEN and CDR2 as SYDVKM. The CDR3 DNA sequence: TGTGCCAGCAGTCCGACACCTTCCGGCTACACCTTC. It translates to CASSPTPSGYTF.

The chain has TRBV30 and TRBJ1-3; possible D gene TRBD1, 6 bases. V lost 3 bases, J lost 0 bases, and 15 bases lay in between. The CDR3 spans 16 residues. CDR1 is GTSNPN, CDR2 SVGIG, per germline (reference sequence). In nucleotides, the CDR3 is TGTGCCTGGAGCGGACAGCCGGCCTACTCTGGAAACACCATATATTTT. Translation gives CAWSGQPAYSGNTIYF.

This clone was recorded only once. This chain links TRBV6-4 with TRBJ1-2, with 7 bases identical to TRBD1. The V and J ends lost 0 bases and 5 bases, in that order; junction bases with no gene match: 6. The CDR3 has 15 amino acids. From germline, CDR1 is MRHNA and CDR2 SNTAGT. CDR3 protein: CASSDSGGAGYGYTF. CDR3 nucleotide sequence: TGTGCCAGCAGTGACTCAGGGGGCGCGGGTTATGGCTACACCTTC.

This clone was counted once. This chain connects TRBV11-3 to TRBJ1-1, with a tentative D call TRBD1 (6 bases). CDR1 and CDR2 (germline): SGHNT, YENEEA. CDR3 size: 16 residues. V was pared by 1 base and J by 5 bases, with 17 bases between. The CDR3 DNA reads TGTGCCAGCAGCTTAGGTCATGAGGGGGGGCCGACTGAAGCTTTCTTT. Translating it yields CASSLGHEGGPTEAFF.

This clone occurred once. The chain has TRBV18 and TRBJ1-1; D might be TRBD1 (6 bases). Germline loops: CDR1 KGHSH, CDR2 LQKENI. The CDR3 is 14 residues long. Between the trimmed V and J ends, which lost 3 bases and 6 bases, there was a span of 14 bases. This CDR3 is CASSPIGGGPEAFF. The CDR3 DNA follows: TGTGCCAGCTCACCTATCGGGGGGGGGCCTGAAGCTTTCTTT.